This T cell receptor (beta chain) originates from a study of blood T cell repertoires in COVID-19. About the study: COVID-19 samples, acute and convalescent, were from the United States, Italy and Spain. Sources were T cells, B-cell-depleted T cells, or PBMCs; the material itself was cDNA or gDNA.

The protocol was immunoSEQ multiplex PCR, while the TCRdb copy is restricted to in-frame clones and leaves out a portion. The sample includes over 250,000 clones, 80% to 95% of them seen just once. V lost 2 bases and J 0 bases, leaving 16 bases between the germline ends. This CDR3 spans 17 amino acids. Germline lookup yields CDR1 MGHRA and CDR2 YSYEKL. The chain has TRBV4-1 and TRBJ2-5; D might be TRBD2 (6 bases). The sample consisted of peripheral blood. The TCR comes from a person in their late teens or twenties with COVID-19, enrolled during active disease. CDR3 DNA: TGCGCCAGCAGCCAATCGGGGGTAGCGCCGTACCAAGAGACCCAGTACTTC. Residues: CASSQSGVAPYQETQYF.